The 20 T cell receptor beta chains presented below share a single source sample, sequenced in a study of PD-1 blockade in classical Hodgkin lymphoma. TCRdb's table, derived via immunoSEQ multiplex PCR, lists solely in-frame clones and lacks some. The data hold nearly 100,000 clones, with roughly 83% observed a single time. Every patient relapsed after autologous stem cell transplantation, and brentuximab vedotin exposure varied. Specimen: peripheral blood mononuclear cells (PBMCs), collected at baseline. The receptors derive from a human donor with classical Hodgkin lymphoma.

The chain links TRBV6-6 to TRBJ2-1; no clear D. CDR1 is MNHNY, CDR2 SVGAGI, per germline (reference sequence). The CDR3 contains 12 residues. V was shortened by 2 bases and J by 7 bases, with 6 bases between the two germline ends. The DNA of the CDR3 is TGTGCCAGCAGTTACCGGTCGAATGAGCAGTTCTTC. It codes for CASSYRSNEQFF.

J is TRBJ2-7 and V is TRBV10-3, with a tentative D call TRBD2 (5 bases). The CDR3 length is 15 residues. Germline V lookup: CDR1 ENHRY, CDR2 SYGVKD. Between the trimmed V and J ends, which lost 4 bases and 5 bases, there was a span of 18 bases. DNA of the CDR3: TGTGCCATCAGTGCCGGGATATTGGATGGGGACGAGCAGTACTTC. It codes for CAISAGILDGDEQYF.

The sample holds one count of this clone. J is TRBJ2-1 and V is TRBV5-6, with TRBD2 identical over 7 bases. The CDR3 extends over 15 amino acids. Germline CDR1 is SGHDT and CDR2 is YYEEEE. Trimming took 1 base from V and 7 from J; bases not matched to a gene: 8. The CDR3 is CASSLYGAGDNEQFF. In nucleotides, the CDR3 is TGTGCCAGCAGCTTGTATGGCGCGGGGGATAATGAGCAGTTCTTC.

On this clone itself: The same CDR3 is also encoded by other DNA sequences in this sample. The chain carries TRBV2 and TRBJ1-2; TRBD1 agrees at 8 bases. The germline V gene has CDR1 SNHLY and CDR2 FYNNEI. The CDR3 is 14 residues long. With 6 bases clipped from V and 2 bases from J, the junction kept 5 bases outside the gene matches. CDR3 coding DNA: TGTGCCAGCAGCCCCGGGACAGGAAACTATGGCTACACCTTC. Translating it yields CASSPGTGNYGYTF.

The chain employs TRBV9 and TRBJ2-1, with 8 bases matching TRBD2. The CDR3 is made up of 16 amino acids. V gave up 1 base and J gave up 4 bases; unmatched junction bases: 7. CDR1 is SGDLS, CDR2 YYNGEE, per germline. The CDR3, as DNA: TGTGCCAGCAGCGTAACCCTGCTAGCGGGTTACAATGAGCAGTTCTTC. Encoded protein: CASSVTLLAGYNEQFF.

Remarks on this clone: Other nucleotide sequences in the sample specify the same CDR3. The chain is built from TRBV2 and TRBJ2-2; D is ambiguous. Between the trimmed V and J ends, which lost 2 bases and 0 bases, there was a span of 7 bases. The CDR3 spans 15 residues. Germline V gene data show CDR1 as SNHLY and CDR2 as FYNNEI. The chain's CDR3 is CASSEQRPNTGELFF. CDR3 nucleotides: TGTGCCAGCAGTGAACAGCGCCCGAACACCGGGGAGCTGTTTTTT.

Many counts were recorded for this clone. This rearrangement joins TRBV2 to TRBJ2-7; 7 bases align to TRBD1. The CDR3 extends over 13 amino acids. Per the germline V gene, CDR1 is SNHLY and CDR2 is FYNNEI. V was pared by 6 bases and J by 0 bases, with 2 bases of the junction left unmatched. CDR3 DNA: TGTGCCAGCAGGGGGACAGCCTCCTACGAGCAGTACTTC. This codes for CASRGTASYEQYF.

The chain combines TRBV6-1 with TRBJ2-5; D remains ambiguous. In germline, CDR1 is MNHNS, CDR2 SASEGT. Trimming stripped 1 base from V and 7 bases from J, with 10 bases between. The CDR3 covers 13 residues. The CDR3 coding sequence is TGTGCCAGCAGTGAAGGGTTACTGGGGACCCAGTACTTC. This encodes CASSEGLLGTQYF.

The chain uses TRBV11-3 and TRBJ2-7; weak D call: TRBD1 (6 bases). There are 15 residues in the CDR3. V gave up 0 bases and J gave up 3 bases, with 12 bases separating them. Germline CDR1 is SGHNT and CDR2 is YENEEA. CDR3 protein: CASSLDQGRGYEQYF. The CDR3, as DNA: TGTGCCAGCAGCTTAGATCAGGGCAGGGGCTACGAGCAGTACTTC.

This clone has more than one count but fewer than ten. The chain carries TRBV10-2 and TRBJ2-7; TRBD1 aligns across 9 bases. CDR3 length: 14 residues. From germline, CDR1 is WSHSY and CDR2 SAAADI. J gave up 6 bases and V 4 bases, and 7 bases lay outside the gene matches. CDR3 loop: CASSGGTGRAEQYF. The CDR3 DNA is TGCGCCAGCAGTGGGGGGACAGGGCGGGCCGAGCAGTACTTC.

This chain joins TRBV29-1 and TRBJ1-1; no clear D gene. CDR1 is SQVTM, CDR2 ANQGSEA, per germline. V lost 3 bases, J lost 4 bases, and 15 bases lay in between. The CDR3 runs to 14 residues. DNA for the CDR3: TGCAGCGTTGATAGAGGAGGAGGTGGCACTGAAGCTTTCTTT. It yields the protein CSVDRGGGGTEAFF.

The chain employs TRBV29-1 and TRBJ2-1, with 7 bases matching TRBD2. The CDR3 totals 17 residues. V shed 4 bases, J shed 0 bases, and the junction held 12 bases outside the gene matches. Germline assignment: CDR1 SQVTM and CDR2 ANQGSEA. The CDR3 protein is CSVVKYRGGSSYNEQFF. The CDR3 DNA reads as TGCAGCGTTGTCAAGTACCGTGGCGGGAGCTCCTACAATGAGCAGTTCTTC.

The V and J genes are TRBV13 and TRBJ1-6, with a weak D call TRBD1 (6 bases). The CDR3 length is 15 residues. Trimming left V 3 bases short and J 7 bases short, with 13 bases between. Germline loops: CDR1 PRHDT, CDR2 FYEKMQ (reference sequence). CDR3 sequence (DNA): TGTGCCAGCAGCTTTACCGGGACACGGAATTCACCCCTCCACTTT. It is translated as CASSFTGTRNSPLHF.

The CDR3 reads CASSIGPQGLGTEAFF. Written as DNA, the CDR3 is TGTGCCAGTAGTATAGGGCCTCAGGGATTGGGCACTGAAGCTTTCTTT. V is TRBV19 and J is TRBJ1-1; TRBD1 might be the D (5 bases). The CDR3 spans 16 residues. The V and J ends lost 1 base and 4 bases respectively, with 16 bases between them. Germline CDR1 LNHDA, CDR2 SQIVND (reference sequence).

The gene calls are TRBV6-1 and TRBJ1-5; D not resolved. Germline V gene lookup returns CDR1 MNHNS and CDR2 SASEGT. This CDR3 region has 13 residues. Trimming removed 1 base from V and 4 bases from J, with 5 bases in between. CDR3 loop: CASSEGVNQPQHF. The CDR3 DNA reads TGTGCCAGCAGTGAAGGGGTTAATCAGCCCCAGCATTTT.

This clone has just a few counts. V gene TRBV6-6 combines with J gene TRBJ1-2; D uncertain. CDR3 length: 12 amino acids. V was cut by 7 bases and J by 2 bases, with 8 bases left in between. CDR1 and CDR2 (germline): MNHNY, SVGAGI (reference sequence). The CDR3 loop is CASKSGNYGYTF. Written as DNA, the CDR3 is TGTGCCAGCAAATCAGGCAACTATGGCTACACCTTC.

This chain uses TRBV6-1 with TRBJ2-1, with TRBD2 matching 10 bases. The V segment lost 1 base and the J segment 6 bases; nucleotides outside the gene matches: 6. Germline V lookup: CDR1 MNHNS, CDR2 SASEGT. This CDR3 spans 16 amino acids. The CDR3 nucleotides read TGTGCCAGCAGTGAAGGGGCAGCGGGAGGGGGCAATGAGCAGTTCTTC. Translated: CASSEGAAGGGNEQFF.

This chain links TRBV10-3 with TRBJ2-1; 8 bases match TRBD2. CDR3 length equals 14 residues. V lost 0 bases, J lost 9 bases, and 4 bases stayed unmatched. Germline lookup yields CDR1 ENHRY and CDR2 SYGVKD. The CDR3 DNA follows: TGTGCCATCAGTGAGTCGATTCGGGAGGGTGAGCAGTTCTTC. Translating gives CAISESIREGEQFF.

The chain recombines TRBV9 with TRBJ2-3; D gene unclear. With 0 bases removed from V and 2 bases from J, the gap between germline ends came to 4 bases. The CDR3 sequence is 13 residues long. Germline CDR1 SGDLS, CDR2 YYNGEE. The CDR3 region is CASSVGSTDTQYF. As DNA, the CDR3 is TGTGCCAGCAGCGTAGGTTCCACAGATACGCAGTATTTT.

This chain joins TRBV2 and TRBJ2-7; D gene ambiguous. Germline V gene lookup returns CDR1 SNHLY and CDR2 FYNNEI. CDR3 length: 14 amino acids. V lost 3 bases and J 2 bases, leaving 11 bases between the germline ends. CDR3 sequence reads: CASSDRTVAYEQYF. In nucleotides, the CDR3 is TGTGCCAGCAGTGACCGTACCGTAGCCTACGAGCAGTACTTC.